Each of the 31 T cell receptor beta chains below was sequenced from the same sample in a study of T-cell memory formation after mild COVID-19. TCRdb re-called the 5' RACE reads with MiXCR, one entry per CDR3 protein. This sample carries over 300,000 distinct CDR3 sequences, roughly 20% of them seen once, and the ten largest clones take under 25%. The sample consisted of PBMCs or a T cell subset sorted from them (not recorded which). All receptors come from a man between 18 and 35 years old who had mild COVID-19 (a few samples of this study predate the infection). Cell type and time point are not known.

The chain employs TRBV11-3 and TRBJ2-3, with D hard to call. The CDR3 is 12 residues long. The germline V gene encodes CDR1 SGHNT and CDR2 YENEEA. Trimming shortened V by 4 bases and J by 4 bases, and 6 bases separated the two germline ends. CDR3 nucleotide sequence: TGTGCCAGCAGCTCAAAGCCAGATACGCAGTATTTT. Its protein is CASSSKPDTQYF.

The chain recombines TRBV7-2 with TRBJ2-5; unclear D gene. This CDR3 comprises 14 residues. V lost 5 bases to trimming and J lost 7 bases, with 17 bases between them. The germline V gene has CDR1 SGHTA and CDR2 FQGNSA. CDR3 sequence: CASSQGPGGGTQYF. For the CDR3, the DNA is TGTGCCAGCAGCCAAGGGCCCGGCGGCGGGACCCAGTACTTC. The full variable domain, completed using reference TRBV7-2 and TRBJ2-5, is GAGVSQSPSNKVTEKGKDVELRCDPISGHTALYWYRQSLGQGLEFLIYFQGNSAPDKSGLPSDRFSAERTGGSVSTLTIQRTQQEDSAVYLCASSQGPGGGTQYFGPGTRLLVL.

V and J are TRBV7-9 and TRBJ2-3; 8 bases are shared with TRBD2. J lost 2 bases, V lost 6 bases, and 7 bases had no gene match. The germline gives CDR1 SEHNR, CDR2 FQNEAQ (reference sequence). There are 15 residues in the CDR3. CDR3 loop: CASRRTSWDTDTQYF. The CDR3 bases are TGTGCCAGCAGACGGACTAGCTGGGACACAGATACGCAGTATTTT.

This clonotype was counted a few times. This sequence joins TRBV18 and TRBJ1-1; 7 bases agree with TRBD1. This CDR3 has 13 amino acids. Germline CDR1 reads KGHSH; CDR2 reads LQKENI. J gave up 5 bases and V 6 bases, and 6 bases lay outside the gene matches. CDR3 amino acids: CASSRTGETEAFF. In DNA form, the CDR3 reads TGTGCCAGCTCGCGAACAGGGGAAACTGAAGCTTTCTTT.

This clonotype was observed a few times. CDR3 nucleotides: TGTGCCAGCAGCCAAGGGGTCCACGGGCAATGGCAGTTCTTC. Translating it yields CASSQGVHGQWQFF. The chain carries TRBV3-1 and TRBJ2-1; D remains ambiguous. V gave up 1 base and J gave up 12 bases, with 16 bases separating them. Germline values: CDR1 LGHDT, CDR2 YNNKEL (reference sequence). The CDR3 extends over 14 amino acids.

V and J are TRBV28 and TRBJ2-3, with TRBD2 matching over 9 bases. The CDR3 has 16 amino acids. The ends lost 6 bases at V and 0 bases at J; junction bases unmatched: 7. From germline, CDR1 is MDHEN and CDR2 SYDVKM. CDR3 sequence (DNA): TGTGCCAGCAGAGCGGGGGGTTGGACTAGCACAGATACGCAGTATTTT. Protein sequence: CASRAGGWTSTDTQYF.

Only a few counts were recorded for this clonotype. V gene TRBV7-3 combines with J gene TRBJ2-3, with TRBD1 matching over 8 bases. J was trimmed by 5 bases and V by 2 bases; bases with no gene match: 9. The CDR3 is 16 residues long. Germline V gene lookup returns CDR1 SGHTA and CDR2 FQGTGA. The CDR3: CASSLGQGAFRDTQYF. CDR3 nucleotides: TGTGCCAGCAGCTTAGGGCAGGGGGCATTCAGAGATACGCAGTATTTT.

The rearrangement uses TRBV6-1 and TRBJ2-7; 8 bases map to TRBD1. CDR3 length equals 13 residues. The germline CDR1 and CDR2 sequences are MNHNS and SASEGT. Trimming removed 4 bases from V and 6 bases from J; junction bases left unmatched: 5. CDR3 loop: CASSGMTGVEQYF. CDR3 nucleotides: TGTGCCAGCAGTGGGATGACAGGGGTCGAGCAGTACTTC.

V gene TRBV6-5 combines with J gene TRBJ1-1; D is unclear. Germline V gene lookup returns CDR1 MNHEY and CDR2 SVGAGI. The ends were cut back, 4 bases at V and 1 base at J, with 10 bases in the middle. The CDR3 covers 14 residues. In DNA form, the CDR3 reads TGTGCCAGCAGTTCCCCGGGTAGGAACACTGAAGCTTTCTTT. The encoded protein is CASSSPGRNTEAFF.

This clonotype was seen just once. The junction and the germline gene differ at one end; a read error may be behind it. V and J are TRBV7-7 and TRBJ2-3; a weak D match, TRBD2 (5 bases). Germline CDR1 SSHAT, CDR2 FNYEAQ (reference sequence). The CDR3 sequence is 13 residues long. The CDR3 bases are TGTGCTAGCAGCTTAGGACTGGAGGATACGCAGTATTTT. This encodes CASSLGLEDTQYF.

This clonotype has ten or more counts. The chain recombines TRBV5-1 with TRBJ2-2; 7 positions agree with TRBD1. In germline, CDR1 is SGHRS, CDR2 YFSETQ. V trimming: 4 bases; J trimming: 4 bases; junction bases outside the gene matches: 10. This CDR3 contains 16 residues. The CDR3 sequence: CASSGTGTVSTGELFF. The CDR3 nucleotides are TGCGCCAGCAGCGGAACCGGGACAGTGAGCACCGGGGAGCTGTTTTTT.

The CDR3 here is CASRKGWGLVGANVLTF. In nucleotides, the CDR3 is TGTGCCAGCAGGAAGGGTTGGGGGTTGGTTGGGGCCAACGTCCTGACTTTC. This chain links TRBV7-9 with TRBJ2-6; D is perhaps TRBD1 or TRBD2 (5 bases each). The V end lost 6 bases, the J end lost 3 bases, and 18 bases lay between the germline ends. There are 17 residues in the CDR3. Germline V CDR1 and CDR2: SEHNR, FQNEAQ (reference sequence).

This clonotype was recorded at least ten times. V usage is TRBV20-1 and J usage is TRBJ2-1, with TRBD2 matching 8 bases. Germline values: CDR1 DFQATT, CDR2 SNEGSKA (reference sequence). The CDR3 is 14 amino acids. V lost 7 bases to trimming and J lost 4 bases; unmatched junction nucleotides: 9. CDR3 in amino acids: CSVLPGGPYNEQFF. CDR3 nucleotides: TGCAGTGTTCTTCCGGGGGGGCCATACAATGAGCAGTTCTTC.

This clonotype showed up just a few times. This chain connects TRBV6-6 to TRBJ2-1; 10 bases line up with TRBD2. The CDR3 totals 15 residues. With V trimmed by 4 bases and J by 9 bases, 9 bases remained unmatched. Per germline, CDR1 MNHNY and CDR2 SVGAGI (reference sequence). Here the CDR3 DNA reads TGTGCCAGCAGTTGGGTTAGCGGGGGGCGGGGTGAGCAGTTCTTC. It is translated as CASSWVSGGRGEQFF.

The genes are TRBV28 and TRBJ1-4, with 7 positions matching TRBD1. V gave up 2 bases and J gave up 4 bases; unmatched junction bases: 7. The CDR3 totals 16 residues. Germline CDR1 is MDHEN and CDR2 is SYDVKM. As DNA, the CDR3 is TGTGCCAGCAGTTTACAAAGGACAGGCCGTAATGAAAAACTGTTTTTT. It encodes CASSLQRTGRNEKLFF.

V and J are TRBV7-2 and TRBJ2-5, with TRBD1 identical over 10 bases. Losses at the gene ends were 5 bases for V and 5 bases for J; bases not matched to a gene: 11. CDR1 and CDR2 (germline): SGHTA, FQGNSA. This CDR3 has 16 residues. The CDR3 bases are TGTGCCAGCAGCCAGAACGGACAGGGGGGGTCGGAGACCCAGTACTTC. Encoded protein: CASSQNGQGGSETQYF. Together with reference TRBV7-2 and TRBJ2-5, the CDR3 gives the full variable domain: GAGVSQSPSNKVTEKGKDVELRCDPISGHTALYWYRQSLGQGLEFLIYFQGNSAPDKSGLPSDRFSAERTGGSVSTLTIQRTQQEDSAVYLCASSQNGQGGSETQYFGPGTRLLVL.

This chain joins TRBV6-5 and TRBJ2-1, with D possibly being TRBD1 (6 bases). Germline values: CDR1 MNHEY, CDR2 SVGAGI. The CDR3 length is 16 residues. V lost 4 bases, J lost 0 bases, and 13 bases lay in between. CDR3 sequence reads: CASSLGGYRSYNEQFF. In DNA form, the CDR3 reads TGTGCCAGCAGTTTAGGGGGTTACCGCTCCTACAATGAGCAGTTCTTC.

The genes are TRBV7-2 and TRBJ1-6; 7 bases map to TRBD1. J lost 8 bases, V lost 1 base, and 5 bases had no gene match. This CDR3 comprises 15 residues. Germline CDR1 SGHTA, CDR2 FQGNSA. The CDR3 region is CASSLVRQGHSPLHF. The DNA for the CDR3 is TGTGCCAGCAGCTTAGTCCGACAGGGACATTCACCCCTCCACTTT.

This clonotype was detected only a few times. The chain combines TRBV5-1 with TRBJ2-1; 7 positions agree with TRBD1. The CDR3 extends over 14 amino acids. V gave up 3 bases and J gave up 3 bases; unmatched junction bases: 3. The germline CDR1 and CDR2 sequences are SGHRS and YFSETQ. The CDR3 nucleotides are TGCGCCAGCAGCTCGACAGGGATCTACAATGAGCAGTTCTTC. It yields the protein CASSSTGIYNEQFF.

This clonotype came up a few times. The CDR3 DNA sequence: TGCGCCAGCAGCCTTGGACCGGGTAAGAACACTGAAGCTTTCTTT. Translating gives CASSLGPGKNTEAFF. The chain has TRBV5-1 and TRBJ1-1; D unclear. Between the trimmed V and J ends, which lost 4 bases and 1 base, there was a span of 14 bases. Germline V lookup: CDR1 SGHRS, CDR2 YFSETQ. This CDR3 is built from 15 residues.

This rearrangement joins TRBV30 to TRBJ2-2; D is undetermined. There are 11 residues in the CDR3. Trimming removed 1 base from V and 5 bases from J, with 2 bases in between. CDR1 and CDR2 from the germline V gene are GTSNPN and SVGIG (reference sequence). The CDR3 DNA reads TGTGCCTGGAGTGAAACCGGGGAGCTGTTTTTT. It translates to CAWSETGELFF. The full variable domain, completed using reference TRBV30 and TRBJ2-2, is SQTIHQWPATLVQPVGSPLSLECTVEGTSNPNLYWYRQAAGRGLQLLFYSVGIGQISSEVPQNLSASRPQDRQFILSSKKLLLSDSGFYLCAWSETGELFFGEGSRLTVL.

This clonotype has a handful of counts. The chain links TRBV5-1 to TRBJ1-1; 10 bases are shared with TRBD1. V lost 0 bases to trimming and J lost 2 bases; unmatched junction nucleotides: 10. Germline-derived CDR1 and CDR2 are SGHRS and YFSETQ. The CDR3 loop spans 18 amino acids. The DNA for the CDR3 is TGCGCCAGCAGCTTGGCCGTGGGACAGGGGATTACAAACACTGAAGCTTTCTTT. This codes for CASSLAVGQGITNTEAFF.

The chain recombines TRBV20-1 with TRBJ1-5; 10 positions agree with TRBD1. After removal of 5 bases from V and 2 bases from J, the junction contained 3 bases not matched to a gene. The CDR3 consists of 14 residues. CDR1 is DFQATT, CDR2 SNEGSKA, per germline (reference sequence). The CDR3 bases are TGCAGTGCTGGGGGGACAGGGGGCAATCAGCCCCAGCATTTT. Its translation is CSAGGTGGNQPQHF.

This clonotype was counted ten times or more. The chain recombines TRBV5-1 with TRBJ1-1, with D perhaps matching TRBD1 (6 bases). Germline CDR1 and CDR2: SGHRS and YFSETQ. The CDR3 has 13 amino acids. Trimming pared 1 base from V and 4 bases from J, leaving 8 bases between. CDR3 protein: CASSLTGSTEAFF. The CDR3, as DNA: TGCGCCAGCAGCTTGACAGGGAGCACTGAAGCTTTCTTT.

The gene calls are TRBV20-1 and TRBJ2-3; TRBD2 matches 8 bases. Per the germline V gene, CDR1 is DFQATT and CDR2 is SNEGSKA (reference sequence). This CDR3 comprises 14 residues. V was clipped by 1 base and J by 11 bases; unmatched bases: 11. CDR3 nucleotides: TGCAGTGCTAGAGGCCCGGTAGTAGCGGGGCGGCAGTATTTT. Encoded protein: CSARGPVVAGRQYF.

The V call is TRBV20-1, the J call TRBJ2-7; tentatively, D is TRBD2 (6 bases). V was cut by 3 bases and J by 2 bases, with 23 bases left in between. Looked up from germline, CDR1 is DFQATT and CDR2 is SNEGSKA (reference sequence). This CDR3 has 17 residues. The CDR3 sequence: CSASSFGTGARAYEQYF. The CDR3 DNA follows: TGCAGTGCTAGTTCTTTCGGGACGGGAGCGAGAGCCTACGAGCAGTACTTC.

This clonotype appeared a few times. The V call is TRBV7-2, the J call TRBJ1-5; no firm D call. The CDR3 length is 16 residues. Germline V gene lookup returns CDR1 SGHTA and CDR2 FQGNSA. V was clipped by 0 bases and J by 2 bases, with 11 bases between them. CDR3 nucleotides: TGTGCCAGCAGCTTAGCGGGGTGGGGAGGCAATCAGCCCCAGCATTTT. Its translation is CASSLAGWGGNQPQHF.

The chain links TRBV6-5 to TRBJ2-5; D assignment may be TRBD1 or TRBD2 (5 bases each). V lost 3 bases and J 3 bases, leaving 11 bases between the germline ends. The CDR3 spans 14 residues. The germline gives CDR1 MNHEY, CDR2 SVGAGI. In nucleotides, the CDR3 is TGTGCCAGCAGTTATGGGGGTGTTGAAGAGACCCAGTACTTC. It is translated as CASSYGGVEETQYF.

In this sample, this clonotype turned up a few times. The gene calls are TRBV5-6 and TRBJ1-2; D may be TRBD1 (6 bases). Germline CDR1 reads SGHDT; CDR2 reads YYEEEE. With 2 bases removed from V and 0 bases from J, the gap between germline ends came to 11 bases. This CDR3 comprises 15 residues. The CDR3 coding sequence is TGTGCCAGCAGCTTACGGGACATATCTAACTATGGCTACACCTTC. Translating gives CASSLRDISNYGYTF.

This clonotype has just a few counts. V is TRBV5-1 and J is TRBJ1-3; D may be TRBD1 (5 bases). Germline CDR1 and CDR2: SGHRS and YFSETQ. The CDR3 is made up of 18 amino acids. V was cut by 0 bases and J by 0 bases, with 16 bases left in between. The CDR3 sequence is CASSLGYRSGSSGNTIYF. CDR3 in DNA: TGCGCCAGCAGCTTGGGATACCGTTCAGGGAGCTCTGGAAACACCATATATTTT.

This clonotype was counted between two and nine times. The rearrangement links TRBV27 to TRBJ1-6; no clear D. CDR3 length equals 15 residues. V was cut by 2 bases and J by 6 bases, with 11 bases left in between. The V gene's germline CDR1 is MNHEY and CDR2 SMNVEV (reference sequence). The CDR3 DNA is TGTGCCAGCAGTTTAGCCTATGAATTTAATTCACCCCTCCACTTT. This gives the protein CASSLAYEFNSPLHF.